Presented here are 4 T cell receptor beta chains from one specimen sequenced in a study of blood T cell repertoires in COVID-19. Using immunoSEQ multiplex PCR, the repertoire was profiled, and TCRdb retains in-frame clones only, with some absent. The sample lists over 45,000 clones; roughly 78% were seen once. Sequenced input: peripheral blood. The receptor source for this set is an elderly woman with acute or convalescent COVID-19.

V and J are TRBV5-1 and TRBJ2-1; 8 bases fit TRBD2. V lost 6 bases, J lost 9 bases, and 5 bases stayed unmatched. This CDR3 has 12 residues. CDR1 and CDR2 from the germline V gene are SGHRS and YFSETQ. The CDR3 sequence is CASTTGGAEQFF. CDR3 nucleotides: TGCGCCAGCACCACGGGAGGGGCTGAGCAGTTCTTC.

The rearrangement uses TRBV7-3 and TRBJ2-3; the D gene is possibly TRBD2 (6 bases). The CDR3 covers 15 residues. Germline lookup yields CDR1 SGHTA and CDR2 FQGTGA. The V gene lost 5 bases and the J gene lost 4 bases, with 16 bases spanning the gap. Written as DNA, the CDR3 is TGTGCCAGCAGCCGACGTGACGGGAGTGCAGATACGCAGTATTTT. As protein: CASSRRDGSADTQYF.

This clone appeared a few times. The genes are TRBV11-2 and TRBJ1-5; possibly TRBD1 for D (6 bases). The CDR3 loop spans 15 amino acids. Germline lookup yields CDR1 SGHAT and CDR2 FQNNGV. Trimming removed 1 base at V and 3 bases at J, with 10 bases between. The CDR3 region is CASSLVPGDNQPQHF. For the CDR3, the DNA is TGTGCCAGCAGCTTAGTTCCAGGGGACAATCAGCCCCAGCATTTT.

CDR3 in amino acids: CASTETGTGSWGRGYTF. The CDR3 DNA reads TGTGCCAGTACGGAAACCGGGACAGGGTCGTGGGGTCGTGGCTACACCTTC. This chain links TRBV19 with TRBJ1-2; 9 bases line up with TRBD1. V lost 7 bases and J lost 7; bases outside the gene matches: 19. Germline values: CDR1 LNHDA, CDR2 SQIVND (reference sequence). This CDR3 is built from 17 residues.